Below are 2 T cell receptor beta chains sequenced from a single sample in a study of cytomegalovirus exposure and HLA in healthy donors. Amplification used 60 Vbeta primers and 13 Jbeta primers. The table came from immunoSEQ multiplex PCR; TCRdb's copy has only in-frame clones and leaves some out. Here the sample spans about 130,000 clones, around 74% being singletons. The sample comprised PBMCs. The source is a woman between 50 and 59 years old in good health and CMV-seropositive.

This clone was seen more than once but under ten times. The rearrangement links TRBV2 to TRBJ2-3, with 7 bases fitting TRBD2. Germline V lookup: CDR1 SNHLY, CDR2 FYNNEI. J lost 2 bases, V lost 6 bases, and 2 bases had no gene match. The CDR3 runs to 13 residues. CDR3 DNA sequence: TGTGCCAGCAGCGGGACTAACACAGATACGCAGTATTTT. Its protein is CASSGTNTDTQYF. The whole variable domain, remainder taken from reference TRBV2 and TRBJ2-3, is EPEVTQTPSHQVTQMGQEVILRCVPISNHLYFYWYRQILGQKVEFLVSFYNNEISEKSEIFDDQFSVERPDGSNFTLKIRSTKLEDSAMYFCASSGTNTDTQYFGPGTRLTVL.

J is TRBJ1-1 and V is TRBV6-6; TRBD1 matches at 8 bases. Looked up from germline, CDR1 is MNHNY and CDR2 is SVGAGI (reference sequence). The CDR3 loop spans 14 amino acids. V lost 5 bases, J lost 1 base, and 3 bases stayed unmatched. The CDR3 DNA sequence: TGTGCCAGCAGTGACAGGGGCCGGAACACTGAAGCTTTCTTT. Protein product: CASSDRGRNTEAFF.